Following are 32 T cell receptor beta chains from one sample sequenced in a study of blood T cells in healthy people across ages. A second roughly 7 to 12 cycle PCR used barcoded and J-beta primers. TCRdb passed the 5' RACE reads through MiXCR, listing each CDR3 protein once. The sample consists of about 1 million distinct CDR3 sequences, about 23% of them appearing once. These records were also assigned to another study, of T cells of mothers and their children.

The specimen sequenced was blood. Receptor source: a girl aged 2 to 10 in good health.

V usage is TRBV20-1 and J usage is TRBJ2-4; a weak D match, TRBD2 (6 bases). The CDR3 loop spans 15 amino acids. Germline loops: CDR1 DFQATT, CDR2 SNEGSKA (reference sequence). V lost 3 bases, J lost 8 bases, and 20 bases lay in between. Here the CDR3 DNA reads TGCAGTGCTAGTACCCCTCAGATGTGGGGGGACATTCAGTACTTC. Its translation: CSASTPQMWGDIQYF.

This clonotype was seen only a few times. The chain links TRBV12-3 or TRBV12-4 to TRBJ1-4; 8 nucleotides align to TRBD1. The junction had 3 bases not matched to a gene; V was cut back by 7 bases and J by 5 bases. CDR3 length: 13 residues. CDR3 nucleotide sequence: TGTGCCAGCAAGGGACAGGCGAATGAAAAACTGTTTTTT. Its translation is CASKGQANEKLFF.

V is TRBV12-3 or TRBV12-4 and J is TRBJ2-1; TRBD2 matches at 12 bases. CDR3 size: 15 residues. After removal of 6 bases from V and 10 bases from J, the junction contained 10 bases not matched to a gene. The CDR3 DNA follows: TGTGCCAGCAGGGACCTAGCGGGAGGGCCGAACGAGCAGTTCTTC. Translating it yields CASRDLAGGPNEQFF.

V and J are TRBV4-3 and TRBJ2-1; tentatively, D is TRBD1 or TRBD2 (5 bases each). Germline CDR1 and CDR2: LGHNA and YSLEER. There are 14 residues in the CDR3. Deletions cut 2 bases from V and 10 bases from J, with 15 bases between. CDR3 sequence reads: CASSQNPTGTEQFF. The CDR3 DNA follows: TGCGCCAGCAGCCAAAACCCCACCGGGACGGAGCAGTTCTTC.

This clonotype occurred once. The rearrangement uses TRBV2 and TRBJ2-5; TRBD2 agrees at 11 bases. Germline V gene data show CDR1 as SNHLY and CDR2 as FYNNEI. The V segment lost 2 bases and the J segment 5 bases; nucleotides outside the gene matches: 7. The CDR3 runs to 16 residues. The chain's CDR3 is CASSEMTSGKLETQYF. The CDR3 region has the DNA TGTGCCAGCAGTGAAATGACTAGCGGGAAACTGGAGACCCAGTACTTC.

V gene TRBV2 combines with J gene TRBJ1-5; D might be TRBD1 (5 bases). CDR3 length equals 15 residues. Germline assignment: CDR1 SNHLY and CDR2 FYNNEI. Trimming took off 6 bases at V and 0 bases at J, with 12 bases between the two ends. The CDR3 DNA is TGTGCCAGCAGAGAACAGGTTACTAGCAATCAGCCCCAGCATTTT. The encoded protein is CASREQVTSNQPQHF. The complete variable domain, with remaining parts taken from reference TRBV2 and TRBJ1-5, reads EPEVTQTPSHQVTQMGQEVILRCVPISNHLYFYWYRQILGQKVEFLVSFYNNEISEKSEIFDDQFSVERPDGSNFTLKIRSTKLEDSAMYFCASREQVTSNQPQHFGDGTRLSIL.

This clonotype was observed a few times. CDR3 in DNA: TGTGCCAGCAGGAGGGGGGGGGCCCTAATACAAGAGACCCAGTACTTC. Protein: CASRRGGALIQETQYF. The V and J genes are TRBV7-2 and TRBJ2-5; D is perhaps TRBD2 (7 bases). V was clipped by 6 bases and J by 2 bases, with 19 bases between them. The CDR3 is 16 amino acids. The V gene's germline CDR1 is SGHTA and CDR2 FQGNSA.

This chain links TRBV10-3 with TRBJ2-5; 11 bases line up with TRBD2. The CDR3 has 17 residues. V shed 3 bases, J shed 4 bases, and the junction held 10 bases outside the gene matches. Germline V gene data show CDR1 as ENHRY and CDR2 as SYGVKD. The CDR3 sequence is CAISDGLAGGIVETQYF. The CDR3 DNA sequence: TGTGCCATCAGTGATGGGCTAGCGGGAGGAATTGTAGAGACCCAGTACTTC.

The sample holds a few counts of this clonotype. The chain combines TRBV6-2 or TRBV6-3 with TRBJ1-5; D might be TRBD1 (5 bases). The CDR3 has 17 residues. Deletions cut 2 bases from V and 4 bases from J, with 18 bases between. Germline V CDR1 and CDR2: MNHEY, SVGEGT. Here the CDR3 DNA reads TGTGCCAGCAGTTACGGGTCCGGGGCCGGAACGAATCAGCCCCAGCATTTT. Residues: CASSYGSGAGTNQPQHF.

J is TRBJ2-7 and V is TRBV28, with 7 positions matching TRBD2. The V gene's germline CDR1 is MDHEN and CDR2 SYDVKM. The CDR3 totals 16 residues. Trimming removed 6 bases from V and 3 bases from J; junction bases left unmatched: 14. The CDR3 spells CASSTSGVSRVYEQYF. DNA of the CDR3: TGTGCCAGCAGCACCAGCGGGGTGTCGCGGGTCTACGAGCAGTACTTC.

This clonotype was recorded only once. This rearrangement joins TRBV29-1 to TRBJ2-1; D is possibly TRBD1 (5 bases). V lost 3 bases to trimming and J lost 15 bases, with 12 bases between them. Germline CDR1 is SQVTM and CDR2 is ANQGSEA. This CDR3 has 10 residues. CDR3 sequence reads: CSVDDDRPFF. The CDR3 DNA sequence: TGCAGCGTTGACGATGACAGACCGTTCTTC.

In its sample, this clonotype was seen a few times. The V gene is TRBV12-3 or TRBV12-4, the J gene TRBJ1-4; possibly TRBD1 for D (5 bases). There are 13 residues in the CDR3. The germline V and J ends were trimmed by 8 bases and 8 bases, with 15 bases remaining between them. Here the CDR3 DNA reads TGTGCCAGCGTGCGTGCAGGGACGGAAAAACTGTTTTTT. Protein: CASVRAGTEKLFF.

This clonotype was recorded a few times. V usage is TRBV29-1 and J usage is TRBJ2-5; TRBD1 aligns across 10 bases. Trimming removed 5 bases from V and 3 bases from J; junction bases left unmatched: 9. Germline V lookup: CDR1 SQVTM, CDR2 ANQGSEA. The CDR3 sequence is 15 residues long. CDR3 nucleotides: TGCAGCGTTCGAAGGACAGGGGGAAGCAAAGAGACCCAGTACTTC. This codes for CSVRRTGGSKETQYF.

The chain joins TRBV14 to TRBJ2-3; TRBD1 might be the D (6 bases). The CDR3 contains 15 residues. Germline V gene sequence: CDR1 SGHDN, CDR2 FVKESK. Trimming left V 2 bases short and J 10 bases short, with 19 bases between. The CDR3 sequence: CASSQSRQGFDAQYF. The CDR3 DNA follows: TGTGCCAGCAGCCAATCACGCCAGGGGTTTGATGCGCAGTATTTT.

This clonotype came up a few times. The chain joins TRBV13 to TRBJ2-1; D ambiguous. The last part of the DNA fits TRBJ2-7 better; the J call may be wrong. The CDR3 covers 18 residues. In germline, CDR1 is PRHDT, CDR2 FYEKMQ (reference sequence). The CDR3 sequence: CASSSGPDSLLSRYEQYF. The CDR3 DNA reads TGTGCCAGCAGCTCCGGACCCGACTCCCTACTATCTCGCTATGAGCAGTACTTC.

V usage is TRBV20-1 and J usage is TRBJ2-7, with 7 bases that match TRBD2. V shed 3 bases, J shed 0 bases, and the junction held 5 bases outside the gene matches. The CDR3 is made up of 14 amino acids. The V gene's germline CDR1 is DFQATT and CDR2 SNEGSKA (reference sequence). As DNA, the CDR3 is TGCAGTGCTAGCTGGGAGGGGAGCTCCTACGAGCAGTACTTC. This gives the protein CSASWEGSSYEQYF.

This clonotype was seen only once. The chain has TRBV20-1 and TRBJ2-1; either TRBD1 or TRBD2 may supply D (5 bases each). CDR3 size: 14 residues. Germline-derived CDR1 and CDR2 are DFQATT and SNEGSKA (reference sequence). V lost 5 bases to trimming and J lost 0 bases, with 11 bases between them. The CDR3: CSAGDGGSYNEQFF. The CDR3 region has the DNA TGCAGTGCTGGGGATGGGGGCTCCTACAATGAGCAGTTCTTC.

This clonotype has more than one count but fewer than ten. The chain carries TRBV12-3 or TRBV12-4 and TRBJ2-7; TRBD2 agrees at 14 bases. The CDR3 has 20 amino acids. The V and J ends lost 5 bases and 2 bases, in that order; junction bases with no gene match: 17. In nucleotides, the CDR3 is TGTGCCAGCAGTCACGGGACTGCCGGGACTAGCGGGAGTCGCCCCTACGAGCAGTACTTC. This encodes CASSHGTAGTSGSRPYEQYF.

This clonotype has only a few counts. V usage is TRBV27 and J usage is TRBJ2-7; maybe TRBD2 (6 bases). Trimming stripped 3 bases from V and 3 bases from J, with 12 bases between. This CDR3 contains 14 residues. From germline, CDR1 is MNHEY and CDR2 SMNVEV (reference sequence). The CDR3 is CASSFYGGDYEQYF. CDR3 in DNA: TGTGCCAGCAGTTTTTACGGGGGAGACTACGAGCAGTACTTC.

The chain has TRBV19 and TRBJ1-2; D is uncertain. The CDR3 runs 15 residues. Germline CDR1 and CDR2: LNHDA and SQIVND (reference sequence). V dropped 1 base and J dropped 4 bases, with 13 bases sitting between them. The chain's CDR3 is CASSIARGKGYGYTF. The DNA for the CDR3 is TGTGCCAGTAGTATAGCCCGTGGAAAGGGCTATGGCTACACCTTC. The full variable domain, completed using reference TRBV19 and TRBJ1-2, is DGGITQSPKYLFRKEGQNVTLSCEQNLNHDAMYWYRQDPGQGLRLIYYSQIVNDFQKGDIAEGYSVSREKKESFPLTVTSAQKNPTAFYLCASSIARGKGYGYTFGSGTRLTVV.

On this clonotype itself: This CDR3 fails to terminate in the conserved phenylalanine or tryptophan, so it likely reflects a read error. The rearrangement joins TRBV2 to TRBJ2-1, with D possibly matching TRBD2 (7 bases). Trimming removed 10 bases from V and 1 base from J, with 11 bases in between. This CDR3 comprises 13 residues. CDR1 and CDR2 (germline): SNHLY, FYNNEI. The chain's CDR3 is CATKGGSYNEQFL. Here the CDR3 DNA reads TGTGCCACCAAGGGGGGGTCCTACAATGAGCAGTTCCTC.

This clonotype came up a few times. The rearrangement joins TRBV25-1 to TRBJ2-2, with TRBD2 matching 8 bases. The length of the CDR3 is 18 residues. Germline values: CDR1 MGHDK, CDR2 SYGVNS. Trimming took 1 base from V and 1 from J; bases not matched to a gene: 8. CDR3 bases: TGTGCCAGCAGTGAATTCGGGGGAAGCGGGAGGAACACCGGGGAGCTGTTTTTT. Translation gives CASSEFGGSGRNTGELFF.

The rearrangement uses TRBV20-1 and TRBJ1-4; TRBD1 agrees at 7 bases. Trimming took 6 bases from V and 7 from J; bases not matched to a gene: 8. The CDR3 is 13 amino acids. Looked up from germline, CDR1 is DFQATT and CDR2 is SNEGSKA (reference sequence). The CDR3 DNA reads TGCAGTGCCCCGACAGGGTTAGGTGAAAAACTGTTTTTT. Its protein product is CSAPTGLGEKLFF.

This CDR3 reads CASSFMGSGEQYF. CDR3 in DNA: TGTGCCAGCAGCTTTATGGGTTCGGGCGAGCAGTACTTC. The chain carries TRBV11-2 and TRBJ2-5; D gene ambiguous. The J call could be wrong; TRBJ2-7 is a better fit for the DNA end. From germline, CDR1 is SGHAT and CDR2 FQNNGV. There are 13 residues in the CDR3.

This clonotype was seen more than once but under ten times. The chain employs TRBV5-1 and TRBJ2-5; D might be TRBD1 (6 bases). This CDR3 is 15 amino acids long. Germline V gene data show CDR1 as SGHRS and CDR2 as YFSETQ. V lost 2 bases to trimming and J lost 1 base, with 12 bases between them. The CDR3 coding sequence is TGCGCCAGCAGCTTCTATACAGGGATCCAAGAGACCCAGTACTTC. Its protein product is CASSFYTGIQETQYF. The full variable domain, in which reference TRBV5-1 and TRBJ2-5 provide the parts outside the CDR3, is KAGVTQTPRYLIKTRGQQVTLSCSPISGHRSVSWYQQTPGQGLQFLFEYFSETQRNKGNFPGRFSGRQFSNSRSEMNVSTLELGDSALYLCASSFYTGIQETQYFGPGTRLLVL.

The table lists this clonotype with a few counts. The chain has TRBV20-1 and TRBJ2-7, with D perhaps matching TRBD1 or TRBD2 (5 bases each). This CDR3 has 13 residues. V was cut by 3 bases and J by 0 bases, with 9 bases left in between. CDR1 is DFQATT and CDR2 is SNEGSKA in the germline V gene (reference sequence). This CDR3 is CSASLGDSYEQYF. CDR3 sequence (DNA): TGCAGTGCTAGTTTGGGGGACTCCTACGAGCAGTACTTC.

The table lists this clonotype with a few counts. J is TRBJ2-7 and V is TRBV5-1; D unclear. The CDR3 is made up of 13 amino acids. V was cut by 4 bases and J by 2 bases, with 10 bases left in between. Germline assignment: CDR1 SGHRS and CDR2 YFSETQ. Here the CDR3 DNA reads TGCGCCAGCAGCCACCCAGAGACCTACGAGCAGTACTTC. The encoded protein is CASSHPETYEQYF.

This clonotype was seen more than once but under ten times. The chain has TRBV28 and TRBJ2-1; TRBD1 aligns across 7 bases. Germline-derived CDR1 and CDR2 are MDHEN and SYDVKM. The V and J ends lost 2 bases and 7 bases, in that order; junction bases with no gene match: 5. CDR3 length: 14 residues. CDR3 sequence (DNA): TGTGCCAGCAGTTTAGAGGGGACAGTTAATGAGCAGTTCTTC. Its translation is CASSLEGTVNEQFF.

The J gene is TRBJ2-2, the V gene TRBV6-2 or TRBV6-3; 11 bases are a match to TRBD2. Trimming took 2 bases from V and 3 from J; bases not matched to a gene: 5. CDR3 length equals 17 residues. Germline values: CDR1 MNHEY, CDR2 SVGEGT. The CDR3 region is CASSYPTSGIYTGELFF. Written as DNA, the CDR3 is TGTGCCAGCAGTTACCCGACTAGCGGGATCTACACCGGGGAGCTGTTTTTT.

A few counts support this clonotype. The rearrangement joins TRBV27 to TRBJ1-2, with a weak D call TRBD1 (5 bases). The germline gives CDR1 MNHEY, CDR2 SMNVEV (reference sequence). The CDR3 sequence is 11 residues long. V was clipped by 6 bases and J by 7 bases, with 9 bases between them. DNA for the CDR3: TGTGCCAGCAGCCAGGGTTTTGGCTACACCTTC. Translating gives CASSQGFGYTF.

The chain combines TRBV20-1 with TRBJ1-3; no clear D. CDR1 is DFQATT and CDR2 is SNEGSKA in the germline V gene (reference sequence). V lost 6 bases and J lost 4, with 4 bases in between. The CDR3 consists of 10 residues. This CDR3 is CSALGNTIYF. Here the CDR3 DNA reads TGCAGTGCCCTCGGAAACACCATATATTTT.

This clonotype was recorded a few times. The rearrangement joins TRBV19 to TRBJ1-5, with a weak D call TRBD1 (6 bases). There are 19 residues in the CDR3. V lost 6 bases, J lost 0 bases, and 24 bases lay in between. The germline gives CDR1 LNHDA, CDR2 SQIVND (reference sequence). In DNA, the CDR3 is TGTGCCAGTAGGCTCCTCCGGACAGCCGCACTCTTTAGCAATCAGCCCCAGCATTTT. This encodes CASRLLRTAALFSNQPQHF.